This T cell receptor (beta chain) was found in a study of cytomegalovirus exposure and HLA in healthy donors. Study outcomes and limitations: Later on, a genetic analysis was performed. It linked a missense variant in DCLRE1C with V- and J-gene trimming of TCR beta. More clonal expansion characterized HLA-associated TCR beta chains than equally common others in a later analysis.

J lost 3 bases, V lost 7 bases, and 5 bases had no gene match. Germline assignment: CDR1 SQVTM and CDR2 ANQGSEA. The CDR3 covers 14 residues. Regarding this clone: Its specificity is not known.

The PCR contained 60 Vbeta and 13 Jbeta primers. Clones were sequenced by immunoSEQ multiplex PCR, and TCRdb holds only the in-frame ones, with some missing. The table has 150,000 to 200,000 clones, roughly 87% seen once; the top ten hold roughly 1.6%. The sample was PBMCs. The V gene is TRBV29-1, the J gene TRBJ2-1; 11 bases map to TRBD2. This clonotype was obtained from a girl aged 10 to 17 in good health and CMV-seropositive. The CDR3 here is CSGRGLADYNEQFF. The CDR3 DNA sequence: TGCAGCGGGAGGGGACTAGCGGACTACAATGAGCAGTTCTTC.